This T cell receptor (beta chain) was recorded in a study of technical replicates of blood from a few donors. CDR1 is SEHNR, CDR2 FQNEAQ, per germline (reference sequence). V shed 7 bases and J shed 8 bases, with 15 bases lying between them. The CDR3 consists of 13 residues. Sequenced by immunoSEQ multiplex PCR; TCRdb stores in-frame clones only, minus some. Of tens of thousands of clones detected, roughly 94% appear once; the ten largest clones hold less than 0.3%. The TCR was taken from a human donor in good health. Material: T cells isolated from PBMCs. The chain uses TRBV7-9 and TRBJ2-1, with no clear D. CDR3 loop: CASTSYRVDEQFF. CDR3 nucleotide sequence: TGTGCCAGCACCTCCTACCGGGTTGATGAGCAGTTCTTC.